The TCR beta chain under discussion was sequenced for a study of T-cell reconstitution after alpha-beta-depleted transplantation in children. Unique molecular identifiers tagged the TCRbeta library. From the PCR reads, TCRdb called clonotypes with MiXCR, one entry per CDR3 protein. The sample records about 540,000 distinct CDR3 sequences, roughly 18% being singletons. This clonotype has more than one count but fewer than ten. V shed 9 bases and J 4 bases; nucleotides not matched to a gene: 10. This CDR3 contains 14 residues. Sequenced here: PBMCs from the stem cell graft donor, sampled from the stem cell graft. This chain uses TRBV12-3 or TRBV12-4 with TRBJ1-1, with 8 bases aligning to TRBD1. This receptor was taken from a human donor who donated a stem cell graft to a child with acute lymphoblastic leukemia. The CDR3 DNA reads TGTGCCAGTTTGAAGCAGGGGGCATCCACTGAAGCTTTCTTT. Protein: CASLKQGASTEAFF.